The 32 T cell receptor beta chains below all came from one sample that was sequenced in a study of vaccination effects on CD4 cells after COVID-19. In the ViraFEST assay, antigen-specific CD4+ clonotypes were identified by expansion after peptide-pool stimulation. Upon completion of roughly ten days in culture, CD4+ T cells were isolated. From March to December 2020, the person had a SARS-CoV-2 infection that was confirmed by PCR. Each participant was given two doses of one vaccine (BNT162b2 or mRNA-1273). Measured with immunoSEQ multiplex PCR; TCRdb has only the in-frame clones, and not every one. In the table there are 13,000 to 15,000 clones, roughly three quarters of which are singletons. These receptors lack a known antigen. Sequenced material: CD4+ T cells from PBMCs cultured with HCoV-NL63 spike peptides, taken after COVID-19 vaccination. The source is a human donor who had a prior SARS-CoV-2 infection.

This clone was detected once. The CDR3 here is CASSPGTDYSGNTIYF. CDR3 DNA sequence: TGTGCCAGCAGCCCCGGGACGGACTACTCTGGAAACACCATATATTTT. The rearrangement uses TRBV3-1 (or the pseudogene TRBV3-2) and TRBJ1-3; tentative D call: TRBD1 (5 bases). Trimming stripped 4 bases from V and 0 bases from J, with 13 bases between. The CDR3 loop spans 16 amino acids. CDR1 and CDR2 (germline): LGHDT, YNNKEL (reference sequence).

This clone was seen a single time. J is TRBJ1-5 and V is TRBV7-3; D might be TRBD1 (5 bases). V gave up 5 bases and J gave up 3 bases, with 8 bases separating them. The CDR3 has 13 residues. The germline V gene has CDR1 SGHTA and CDR2 FQGTGA. The CDR3 spells CASSTGANQPQHF. CDR3 DNA sequence: TGTGCCAGCAGCACCGGGGCCAATCAGCCCCAGCATTTT.

The V and J genes are TRBV30 and TRBJ1-3; maybe TRBD1 (6 bases). This CDR3 spans 13 amino acids. CDR1 and CDR2 (germline): GTSNPN, SVGIG (reference sequence). V gave up 1 base and J gave up 3 bases, with 7 bases separating them. The CDR3 region has the DNA TGTGCCTGGAGTGACAGGGTTGGAAACACCATATATTTT. Translating it yields CAWSDRVGNTIYF.

V is TRBV18 and J is TRBJ2-3, with 9 bases matching TRBD2. Unmatched junction bases numbered 6, after V lost 6 bases and J lost 2 bases. The CDR3 runs 15 residues. Germline V gives CDR1 KGHSH, CDR2 LQKENI. This CDR3 is CASSLLAGITDTQYF. The CDR3 DNA reads as TGTGCCAGCTCCCTTCTAGCGGGGATCACAGATACGCAGTATTTT.

This rearrangement joins TRBV15 to TRBJ2-7; D is ambiguous. Germline lookup yields CDR1 LNHNV and CDR2 YYDKDF (reference sequence). V was cut by 1 base and J by 3 bases, with 7 bases left in between. This CDR3 is 13 amino acids long. The DNA for the CDR3 is TGTGCCACCAGCAGAGCGAGGAGCTACGAGCAGTACTTC. Amino acid sequence: CATSRARSYEQYF.

This chain connects TRBV24-1 to TRBJ1-1, with D maybe TRBD1 (5 bases). With 7 bases removed from V and 0 bases from J, the gap between germline ends came to 8 bases. Per the germline V gene, CDR1 is KGHDR and CDR2 is SFDVKD. This CDR3 has 13 amino acids. This CDR3 is CATRDRMNTEAFF. The CDR3, as DNA: TGTGCCACCAGAGACAGAATGAACACTGAAGCTTTCTTT.

The V call is TRBV5-4, the J call TRBJ2-3; 7 bases are shared with TRBD2. CDR3 size: 14 residues. After removal of 5 bases from V and 1 base from J, the junction contained 4 bases not matched to a gene. Germline V gives CDR1 SGHNT, CDR2 YYREEE (reference sequence). The CDR3 protein is CASSYGLGTDTQYF. The CDR3 DNA is TGTGCCAGCAGTTACGGACTAGGCACAGATACGCAGTATTTT.

This chain links TRBV7-2 with TRBJ2-7; D might be TRBD2 (7 bases). This CDR3 has 16 residues. V lost 3 bases and J 7 bases, leaving 22 bases between the germline ends. CDR1 SGHTA and CDR2 FQGNSA come from the germline V gene. CDR3 bases: TGTGCCAGCAGCTTTAGGAGCGGGGCCGAAGGGGGAGAGCAGTACTTC. Residues: CASSFRSGAEGGEQYF.

V usage is TRBV7-2 and J usage is TRBJ2-1; D ambiguous. This CDR3 is built from 16 residues. CDR1 SGHTA and CDR2 FQGNSA come from the germline V gene. Between the trimmed V and J ends, which lost 2 bases and 0 bases, there was a span of 11 bases. This CDR3 reads CASSLLAVSSYNEQFF. In nucleotides, the CDR3 is TGTGCCAGCAGCTTACTCGCGGTTAGCTCCTACAATGAGCAGTTCTTC.

In its sample, this clone was seen a few times. This chain joins TRBV5-1 and TRBJ2-2; 12 bases line up with TRBD2. Germline V gene sequence: CDR1 SGHRS, CDR2 YFSETQ. The length of the CDR3 is 18 residues. V trimming: 3 bases; J trimming: 0 bases; junction bases outside the gene matches: 6. The CDR3 bases are TGCGCCAGCAGCTATGTACCTAGCGGGAGGGCGAACACCGGGGAGCTGTTTTTT. The encoded protein is CASSYVPSGRANTGELFF. The whole variable domain, remainder taken from reference TRBV5-1 and TRBJ2-2, is KAGVTQTPRYLIKTRGQQVTLSCSPISGHRSVSWYQQTPGQGLQFLFEYFSETQRNKGNFPGRFSGRQFSNSRSEMNVSTLELGDSALYLCASSYVPSGRANTGELFFGEGSRLTVL.

CDR3 loop: CASSALTSGQETQYF. In DNA, the CDR3 is TGTGCCAGCAGCGCCTTAACTAGCGGCCAAGAGACCCAGTACTTC. The chain has TRBV11-2 and TRBJ2-5; TRBD2 matches at 8 bases. This CDR3 is 15 amino acids long. J was trimmed by 1 base and V by 5 bases; bases with no gene match: 6. Germline loops: CDR1 SGHAT, CDR2 FQNNGV.

Only a few counts were recorded for this clone. The chain joins TRBV6-2 or TRBV6-3 to TRBJ2-2; TRBD2 aligns across 10 bases. This CDR3 contains 15 residues. J gave up 5 bases and V 5 bases, and 5 bases lay outside the gene matches. In germline, CDR1 is MNHEY, CDR2 SVGEGT. Here the CDR3 DNA reads TGTGCCAGCAGTCCGGGACTAGCGTTTACCGGGGAGCTGTTTTTT. Its protein is CASSPGLAFTGELFF.

The chain uses TRBV2 and TRBJ1-4; D not certain. The CDR3 sequence is 17 residues long. The germline gives CDR1 SNHLY, CDR2 FYNNEI. The V and J ends lost 7 bases and 4 bases respectively, with 22 bases between them. Here the CDR3 reads CASTEDRGFTVNEKLFF. DNA for the CDR3: TGTGCCAGCACCGAGGATCGGGGTTTTACCGTTAATGAAAAACTGTTTTTT.

The chain joins TRBV3-1 (or the pseudogene TRBV3-2) to TRBJ2-6, with 9 positions matching TRBD2. The germline V gene has CDR1 LGHDT and CDR2 YNNKEL (reference sequence). Trimming cost V 1 base and J 0 bases; bases outside gene matches: 4. The CDR3 consists of 18 residues. The CDR3 DNA is TGTGCCAGCAGCCAAGTAGCGGGGGCCCCCTCTGGGGCCAACGTCCTGACTTTC. Translation gives CASSQVAGAPSGANVLTF.

This chain connects TRBV11-3 to TRBJ2-1; D might be TRBD2 (6 bases). Trimming removed 0 bases from V and 6 bases from J, with 12 bases in between. The germline V gene has CDR1 SGHNT and CDR2 YENEEA. The CDR3 sequence is 15 residues long. The CDR3 protein is CASSLDPETSNEQFF. The CDR3 region has the DNA TGTGCCAGCAGCTTAGATCCCGAGACTAGCAATGAGCAGTTCTTC.

The rearrangement joins TRBV7-9 to TRBJ1-1; weak D call: TRBD1 (6 bases). Trimming left V 1 base short and J 5 bases short, with 20 bases between. The germline CDR1 and CDR2 sequences are SEHNR and FQNEAQ (reference sequence). The CDR3 consists of 17 residues. The CDR3 is CASSLVGGMAGRTEAFF. The CDR3 DNA is TGTGCCAGCAGCTTAGTCGGGGGCATGGCGGGGAGGACTGAAGCTTTCTTT.

In this sample, this clone turned up a few times. The chain's CDR3 is CSGETSGGGDTQYF. CDR3 nucleotides: TGCAGCGGAGAAACTAGCGGAGGGGGCGATACGCAGTATTTT. V and J are TRBV29-1 and TRBJ2-3; D is possibly TRBD2 (8 bases). This CDR3 comprises 14 residues. Germline values: CDR1 SQVTM, CDR2 ANQGSEA. V was pared by 7 bases and J by 6 bases, with 20 bases between.

The CDR3, as DNA: TGTGCCAGCAGATGGGCAGGGGGGCAGCCCCAGCATTTT. Translated, it gives CASRWAGGQPQHF. The chain has TRBV6-5 and TRBJ1-5; 7 bases fit TRBD1. Germline V CDR1 and CDR2: MNHEY, SVGAGI. The CDR3 loop spans 13 amino acids. Trimming at V came to 6 bases and at J to 7 bases, leaving 6 bases not matched to a gene.

V is TRBV3-1 (or the pseudogene TRBV3-2) and J is TRBJ2-1; D unresolved. V lost 3 bases and J 5 bases, leaving 17 bases between the germline ends. Germline loops: CDR1 LGHDT, CDR2 YNNKEL (reference sequence). The CDR3 totals 16 residues. CDR3 DNA sequence: TGTGCCAGCAGCCACCGCCGGGTGGCGATTAACAATGAGCAGTTCTTC. Translation gives CASSHRRVAINNEQFF.

The V gene is TRBV6-5, the J gene TRBJ2-5; 8 nucleotides agree with TRBD2. The CDR3 runs to 15 residues. Germline-derived CDR1 and CDR2 are MNHEY and SVGAGI. Losses at the gene ends were 7 bases for V and 4 bases for J; bases not matched to a gene: 11. In DNA, the CDR3 is TGTGCCAGCACGAGAGCGGGGGCCCCCAGAGAGACCCAGTACTTC. This codes for CASTRAGAPRETQYF.

The CDR3 region has the DNA TGTGCCAGCAGCTTAAAGGCTAACGCGGCGGGAGGCCTGAACACCGGGGAGCTGTTTTTT. As protein: CASSLKANAAGGLNTGELFF. The chain has TRBV7-3 and TRBJ2-2; 8 nucleotides align to TRBD2. V lost 1 base to trimming and J lost 1 base; unmatched junction nucleotides: 14. Germline V CDR1 and CDR2: SGHTA, FQGTGA. CDR3 size: 20 residues.

The chain uses TRBV5-5 and TRBJ2-3, with D unclear. The CDR3 loop spans 12 amino acids. Trimming left V 2 bases short and J 4 bases short, with 5 bases between. From germline, CDR1 is SGHKS and CDR2 YYEKEE (reference sequence). The CDR3 sequence: CASSLRADTQYF. CDR3 DNA sequence: TGTGCCAGCAGCTTACGGGCAGATACGCAGTATTTT.

The chain joins TRBV7-3 to TRBJ2-7; D might be TRBD1 (5 bases). V was clipped by 5 bases and J by 2 bases, with 13 bases between them. CDR3 length: 14 amino acids. CDR1 SGHTA and CDR2 FQGTGA come from the germline V gene. This CDR3 reads CASSQAGNAYEQYF. Written as DNA, the CDR3 is TGTGCCAGCAGCCAAGCAGGGAATGCCTACGAGCAGTACTTC.

This chain uses TRBV21-1 with TRBJ2-3. TRBV21-1 is annotated as a pseudogene. This CDR3 region has 18 residues. The CDR3 DNA follows: TGTGCCAGCAGCAAAGCGCCAAGATTACAGTCGGCGGTAGATACGCAGTATTTT. Protein: CASSKAPRLQSAVDTQYF.

V gene TRBV6-1 combines with J gene TRBJ1-5; no firm D call. Germline V CDR1 and CDR2: MNHNS, SASEGT. The V end lost 1 base, the J end lost 0 bases, and 10 bases lay between the germline ends. The CDR3 is made up of 16 amino acids. CDR3 nucleotides: TGTGCCAGCAGTGAAGTCCCCTACGGTAGCAATCAGCCCCAGCATTTT. Protein: CASSEVPYGSNQPQHF.

The genes are TRBV18 and TRBJ2-7, with a weak D call TRBD2 (6 bases). This CDR3 region has 14 residues. Trimming pared 2 bases from V and 3 bases from J, leaving 11 bases between. Germline V gives CDR1 KGHSH, CDR2 LQKENI. This CDR3 reads CASSPSGTVYEQYF. The DNA for the CDR3 is TGTGCCAGCTCACCATCAGGGACTGTCTACGAGCAGTACTTC.

The gene calls are TRBV19 and TRBJ2-1, with D perhaps matching TRBD1 (5 bases). The CDR3 runs to 15 residues. The germline V gene encodes CDR1 LNHDA and CDR2 SQIVND (reference sequence). V lost 3 bases, J lost 3 bases, and 12 bases lay in between. The CDR3 nucleotides are TGTGCCAGTAGTATCTGGGGCCAATACTACAATGAGCAGTTCTTC. Residues: CASSIWGQYYNEQFF.

The rearrangement links TRBV14 to TRBJ2-7; D possibly corresponds to TRBD2 (6 bases). Germline lookup yields CDR1 SGHDN and CDR2 FVKESK. Trimming removed 4 bases at V and 3 bases at J, with 22 bases between. The CDR3 length is 17 residues. As DNA, the CDR3 is TGTGCCAGCAGCCCTCTCCCCTGGCGGGGTTCCCTCTACGAGCAGTACTTC. Translated, it gives CASSPLPWRGSLYEQYF.

The V and J genes are TRBV30 and TRBJ1-2; perhaps TRBD1 as D (5 bases). V shed 0 bases and J shed 6 bases, with 14 bases lying between them. Per the germline V gene, CDR1 is GTSNPN and CDR2 is SVGIG (reference sequence). The CDR3 is 14 residues long. CDR3 bases: TGTGCCTGGAGTGTACAGGAATTGAAAAATGGCTACACCTTC. This encodes CAWSVQELKNGYTF.

The J gene is TRBJ1-5, the V gene TRBV6-5; 7 bases are shared with TRBD1. V shed 6 bases and J 5 bases; nucleotides not matched to a gene: 4. This CDR3 has 13 amino acids. Germline CDR1 reads MNHEY; CDR2 reads SVGAGI. DNA of the CDR3: TGTGCCAGCAGACTCGACAGGGATCAGCCCCAGCATTTT. This encodes CASRLDRDQPQHF.

The chain uses TRBV6-5 and TRBJ2-4, with D perhaps assigned TRBD1 or TRBD2 (7 bases each). Germline V gene sequence: CDR1 MNHEY, CDR2 SVGAGI. The CDR3 spans 16 residues. Trimming removed 4 bases at V and 4 bases at J, with 17 bases between. The CDR3 bases are TGTGCCAGCAGTTCCTCCAGGGGGGGGATTAAAAACATTCAGTACTTC. It specifies CASSSSRGGIKNIQYF.

This chain uses TRBV2 with TRBJ1-4; D is undetermined. In germline, CDR1 is SNHLY, CDR2 FYNNEI. There are 13 residues in the CDR3. Between the trimmed V and J ends, which lost 8 bases and 7 bases, there was a span of 14 bases. The CDR3 is CASGKERREKLFF. In DNA form, the CDR3 reads TGTGCCAGCGGGAAGGAGCGGCGTGAAAAACTGTTTTTT.